What follows are 24 T cell receptor beta chains derived from one specimen sequenced in a study of fetal regulatory T cell absence and autoimmunity. Repertoires were generated with immunoSEQ multiplex PCR, while TCRdb's copy carries only in-frame clones and drops some. The repertoire consists of 95,000 to 100,000 clones, with 72% occurring once and the leading ten covering 1.5% to 2%. The sample comprised pancreas tissue. The receptors derive from a male donor with IPEX syndrome.

V is TRBV19 and J is TRBJ1-2; 7 bases agree with TRBD1. Trimming cost V 7 bases and J 0 bases; bases outside gene matches: 11. This CDR3 contains 16 residues. The germline CDR1 and CDR2 sequences are LNHDA and SQIVND (reference sequence). The chain's CDR3 is CASTRDRLPSNYGYTF. The CDR3 coding sequence is TGTGCCAGTACCCGGGACAGACTTCCCTCTAACTATGGCTACACCTTC.

J is TRBJ2-1 and V is TRBV5-1, with 13 bases that match TRBD2. Germline V gene data show CDR1 as SGHRS and CDR2 as YFSETQ. CDR3 size: 16 residues. The J segment lost 6 bases and the V segment lost 0 bases, leaving 3 bases of the junction unmatched. The CDR3 here is CASSLARLAGGNEQFF. The CDR3 region has the DNA TGCGCCAGCAGCTTGGCACGACTAGCGGGAGGCAATGAGCAGTTCTTC.

The genes are TRBV5-4 and TRBJ1-2, with a possible D match to TRBD1 (6 bases). The germline V gene has CDR1 SGHNT and CDR2 YYREEE (reference sequence). V lost 2 bases to trimming and J lost 1 base, with 18 bases between them. The CDR3 contains 17 residues. CDR3 bases: TGTGCCAGCAGCTTTTACAGGGAGCCTCTTTTTAACTATGGCTACACCTTC. Protein sequence: CASSFYREPLFNYGYTF.

The V call is TRBV10-3, the J call TRBJ1-2; D gene unclear. Germline V CDR1 and CDR2: ENHRY, SYGVKD. The CDR3 extends over 16 amino acids. V was trimmed by 0 bases and J by 3 bases, leaving 14 bases between them. CDR3 loop: CAISESLLGSDYGYTF. CDR3 sequence (DNA): TGTGCCATCAGTGAGTCTCTACTCGGAAGTGACTATGGCTACACCTTC.

A few counts support this clone. This rearrangement joins TRBV7-2 to TRBJ2-7, with D tentatively TRBD2 (6 bases). This CDR3 is 14 amino acids long. Looked up from germline, CDR1 is SGHTA and CDR2 is FQGNSA. The germline V and J ends were trimmed by 5 bases and 4 bases, with 15 bases remaining between them. CDR3 amino acids: CASSTRLVGYEQYF. CDR3 DNA: TGTGCCAGCAGCACCCGACTAGTTGGGTACGAGCAGTACTTC.

The chain combines TRBV7-9 with TRBJ1-2, with D uncertain. Germline V gives CDR1 SEHNR, CDR2 FQNEAQ (reference sequence). Deletions cut 1 base from V and 10 bases from J, with 13 bases between. This CDR3 contains 13 residues. The CDR3 loop reads CASSLVRTANYTF. As DNA, the CDR3 is TGTGCCAGCAGCTTAGTGCGAACAGCAAACTACACCTTC.

The V call is TRBV9, the J call TRBJ2-5, with D possibly being TRBD1 (5 bases). CDR3 size: 14 residues. V dropped 4 bases and J dropped 1 base, with 11 bases sitting between them. Germline lookup yields CDR1 SGDLS and CDR2 YYNGEE. The CDR3 here is CASSPSGSQETQYF. The CDR3 nucleotides read TGTGCCAGCAGCCCCTCAGGGTCCCAAGAGACCCAGTACTTC.

In this sample, this clone turned up a few times. The chain uses TRBV2 and TRBJ1-6; 12 bases align to TRBD1. The CDR3 is made up of 17 amino acids. Germline CDR1 SNHLY, CDR2 FYNNEI. With 3 bases clipped from V and 6 bases from J, the junction kept 6 bases outside the gene matches. DNA for the CDR3: TGTGCCAGCAGTGATGCCTGGGGACAGGGGGCTAATTCACCCCTCCACTTT. Protein product: CASSDAWGQGANSPLHF.

V and J are TRBV9 and TRBJ1-3; no clear D gene. V was cut by 1 base and J by 1 base, with 0 bases left in between. The CDR3 contains 12 residues. The germline CDR1 and CDR2 sequences are SGDLS and YYNGEE. CDR3 residues: CASSVSGNTIYF. The CDR3 region has the DNA TGTGCCAGCAGCGTATCTGGAAACACCATATATTTT.

The J gene is TRBJ1-1, the V gene TRBV2, with D unclear. CDR3 length: 12 amino acids. V gave up 7 bases and J gave up 1 base, with 7 bases separating them. Germline lookup yields CDR1 SNHLY and CDR2 FYNNEI. The CDR3 sequence is CASKVQNTEAFF. DNA of the CDR3: TGTGCCAGCAAAGTCCAGAACACTGAAGCTTTCTTT.

The chain is built from TRBV4-3 and TRBJ1-6; no definite D call. V dropped 4 bases and J dropped 7 bases, with 11 bases sitting between them. The CDR3 runs to 14 residues. The germline gives CDR1 LGHNA, CDR2 YSLEER. The CDR3 sequence: CASSPLVRNSPLHF. The CDR3 DNA is TGCGCCAGCAGCCCTCTGGTCCGCAATTCACCCCTCCACTTT.

The V call is TRBV7-2, the J call TRBJ2-7, with D tentatively TRBD2 (7 bases). V was clipped by 1 base and J by 5 bases, with 12 bases between them. The CDR3 extends over 14 amino acids. CDR1 SGHTA and CDR2 FQGNSA come from the germline V gene. CDR3 bases: TGTGCCAGCAGCTTAGGAGGGGGGGTTCACGAGCAGTACTTC. Protein: CASSLGGGVHEQYF.

This rearrangement joins TRBV11-3 to TRBJ1-2; TRBD1 matches 7 bases. Germline V gives CDR1 SGHNT, CDR2 YENEEA. The CDR3 loop spans 17 amino acids. The ends lost 4 bases at V and 5 bases at J; junction bases unmatched: 16. Here the CDR3 reads CASSSRNRDSLLYGYTF. The CDR3, as DNA: TGTGCCAGCAGCTCGCGAAACCGGGACAGCCTTTTATATGGCTACACCTTC.

V is TRBV29-1 and J is TRBJ2-3; D may be TRBD1 or TRBD2 (5 bases each). The V end lost 3 bases, the J end lost 2 bases, and 12 bases lay between the germline ends. Germline CDR1 is SQVTM and CDR2 is ANQGSEA. The CDR3 has 14 residues. The CDR3 DNA follows: TGCAGCGTTGATATAGGGACCGCCACAGATACGCAGTATTTT. Protein product: CSVDIGTATDTQYF.

This chain uses TRBV7-8 with TRBJ2-2, with 7 bases that match TRBD2. CDR3 size: 16 residues. V lost 6 bases, J lost 5 bases, and 12 bases stayed unmatched. Germline CDR1 reads SGHVS; CDR2 reads FQNEAQ. CDR3 nucleotides: TGTGCCAGCAGGCTTATCCTAGCGGTGGGGACCGGGGAGCTGTTTTTT. Its protein is CASRLILAVGTGELFF.

This clone was picked up one time. CDR3 nucleotides: TGTGCCAGTAGTCGGGGGACCAGCTATGGCTACACCTTC. It yields the protein CASSRGTSYGYTF. V and J are TRBV19 and TRBJ1-2, with D possibly TRBD1 on 5 matching bases. From germline, CDR1 is LNHDA and CDR2 SQIVND (reference sequence). CDR3 size: 13 residues. The ends were cut back, 5 bases at V and 4 bases at J, with 11 bases in the middle. The full variable domain, with the rest looked up from reference TRBV19 and TRBJ1-2, is DGGITQSPKYLFRKEGQNVTLSCEQNLNHDAMYWYRQDPGQGLRLIYYSQIVNDFQKGDIAEGYSVSREKKESFPLTVTSAQKNPTAFYLCASSRGTSYGYTFGSGTRLTVV.

This clone has more than one count but fewer than ten. J is TRBJ1-5 and V is TRBV5-1; 7 nucleotides line up with TRBD1. This CDR3 spans 15 amino acids. Germline-derived CDR1 and CDR2 are SGHRS and YFSETQ. The J segment lost 0 bases and the V segment lost 3 bases, leaving 3 bases of the junction unmatched. The chain's CDR3 is CASSSAGGSNQPQHF. CDR3 coding DNA: TGCGCCAGCAGCTCTGCAGGGGGTAGCAATCAGCCCCAGCATTTT.

This clone was recorded only once. The chain has TRBV4-2 and TRBJ2-3, with TRBD2 matching over 10 bases. The CDR3 extends over 15 amino acids. V gave up 5 bases and J gave up 6 bases; unmatched junction bases: 8. Germline CDR1 and CDR2: LGHNA and YNFKEQ. CDR3 loop: CASSDGLAVSDTQYF. The CDR3 region has the DNA TGTGCCAGCAGCGATGGACTAGCGGTATCGGATACGCAGTATTTT.

In nucleotides, the CDR3 is TGCGCCAGCATCCCCCTGGGGGGAGCAGATACGCAGTATTTT. It specifies CASIPLGGADTQYF. V usage is TRBV5-1 and J usage is TRBJ2-3; D may be TRBD2 (6 bases). The CDR3 runs 14 residues. With 6 bases removed from V and 4 bases from J, the gap between germline ends came to 15 bases. Germline V gene data show CDR1 as SGHRS and CDR2 as YFSETQ.

The gene calls are TRBV19 and TRBJ2-7, with D possibly being TRBD1 (6 bases). With 5 bases removed from V and 5 bases from J, the gap between germline ends came to 13 bases. Germline CDR1 and CDR2: LNHDA and SQIVND (reference sequence). This CDR3 region has 13 residues. CDR3 nucleotides: TGTGCCAGTAGTCCCATGAACAGGGACGAGCAGTACTTC. Translating it yields CASSPMNRDEQYF.

The chain employs TRBV2 and TRBJ2-2, with TRBD2 identical over 8 bases. Trimming took 2 bases from V and 5 from J; bases not matched to a gene: 7. Germline V lookup: CDR1 SNHLY, CDR2 FYNNEI. The CDR3 contains 16 residues. In DNA, the CDR3 is TGTGCCAGCAGTGAAACCCCAGCGGGAGTGACCGGGGAGCTGTTTTTT. As protein: CASSETPAGVTGELFF.

J is TRBJ2-5 and V is TRBV30; 8 positions match TRBD1. J was trimmed by 4 bases and V by 0 bases; bases with no gene match: 7. The CDR3 runs to 15 residues. The V gene's germline CDR1 is GTSNPN and CDR2 SVGIG (reference sequence). The CDR3 protein is CAWSVRDRYSETQYF. CDR3 DNA sequence: TGTGCCTGGAGTGTACGGGACAGGTACTCAGAGACCCAGTACTTC.

The chain employs TRBV28 and TRBJ1-2, with D unclear. Per germline, CDR1 MDHEN and CDR2 SYDVKM. V lost 0 bases and J lost 3, with 14 bases in between. The CDR3 loop spans 16 amino acids. This chain's CDR3 is CASSLCTAAGDYGYTF. CDR3 bases: TGTGCCAGCAGTTTATGCACAGCGGCCGGGGACTATGGCTACACCTTC.

This clone was found a few times. The chain couples TRBV30 to TRBJ2-1, with D unclear. Germline-derived CDR1 and CDR2 are GTSNPN and SVGIG (reference sequence). V gave up 4 bases and J gave up 6 bases, with 7 bases separating them. The CDR3 has 11 residues. CDR3 region: CAWKRSNEQFF. The DNA of the CDR3 is TGTGCCTGGAAACGGAGCAATGAGCAGTTCTTC.